This TCR beta chain appears in the sequencing data of a study of T-cell memory formation after mild COVID-19. Study as a whole: In these data, TCR clusters were largely donor specific. Study findings and constraints: Second-wave clones reaching peak frequency on day 37 lacked confirmed SARS-CoV-2 specificity. Later expanders leaned CD4+, whereas day 15 to 85 contracting clones were balanced CD4/CD8. The pre-infection memory compartment contained some responding clones, suggesting cross-reactive memory joined.

From germline, CDR1 is SGHTA and CDR2 FQGTGA. This CDR3 region has 15 residues. Trimming cost V 5 bases and J 0 bases; bases outside gene matches: 3. This clonotype occurred a few times. Antigen specificity is unknown. TCRdb re-called the 5' RACE reads with MiXCR, one entry per CDR3 protein. The table has almost 550,000 distinct CDR3 sequences, 20% seen once; the top ten hold roughly an eighth. The sequenced sample consisted of PBMCs or a T cell subset sorted from them (not recorded which). The chain has TRBV7-3 and TRBJ2-2; TRBD2 matches 7 bases. The receptor was isolated from an adult woman who had mild COVID-19 (a few samples of this study predate the infection). Cell type and time point are not known. In DNA, the CDR3 is TGTGCCAGCAGCCTGACTAGCTCGAACACCGGGGAGCTGTTTTTT. The encoded protein is CASSLTSSNTGELFF.